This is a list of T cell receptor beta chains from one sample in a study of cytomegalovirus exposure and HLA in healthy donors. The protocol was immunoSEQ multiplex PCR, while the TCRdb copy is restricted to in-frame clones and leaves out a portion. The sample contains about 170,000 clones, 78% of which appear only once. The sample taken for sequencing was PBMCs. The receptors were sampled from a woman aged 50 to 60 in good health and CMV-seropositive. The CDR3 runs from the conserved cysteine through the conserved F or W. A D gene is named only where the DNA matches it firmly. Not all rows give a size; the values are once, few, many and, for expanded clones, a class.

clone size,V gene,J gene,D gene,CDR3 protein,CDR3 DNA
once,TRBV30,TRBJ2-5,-,CARSVLEETQYF,TGTGCCCGTAGCGTCTTGGAGGAGACCCAGTACTTC
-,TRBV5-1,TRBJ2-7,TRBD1,CASSSSDRGEQYF,TGCGCCAGCAGCTCCTCGGACAGGGGGGAGCAGTACTTC
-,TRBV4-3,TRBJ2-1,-,CASTAELMRGYEQFF,TGCGCCAGCACGGCGGAACTTATGAGAGGCTATGAGCAGTTCTTC
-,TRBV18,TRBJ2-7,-,CASSPTGDEQYF,TGTGCCAGCTCACCAACAGGAGACGAGCAGTACTTC
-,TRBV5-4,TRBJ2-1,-,CASSLGGGGDNEQFF,TGTGCCAGCAGTTTGGGGGGAGGTGGGGACAATGAGCAGTTCTTC
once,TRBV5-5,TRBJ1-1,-,CASSLAGWGLNTEAFF,TGTGCCAGCAGCTTGGCCGGCTGGGGCTTGAACACTGAAGCTTTCTTT
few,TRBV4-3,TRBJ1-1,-,CASSQGLSGTMNTEAFF,TGCGCCAGCAGCCAAGGCTTATCCGGGACAATGAACACTGAAGCTTTCTTT
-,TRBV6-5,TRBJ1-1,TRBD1,CASRWTGAGNTEAFF,TGTGCCAGCAGATGGACAGGGGCCGGGAACACTGAAGCTTTCTTT
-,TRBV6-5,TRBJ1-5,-,CASSYGRVGGPQHF,TGTGCCAGCAGTTACGGGAGGGTGGGGGGGCCCCAGCATTTT
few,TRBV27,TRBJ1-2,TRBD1,CASSPDRNYGYTF,TGTGCCAGCAGTCCGGACAGGAACTATGGCTACACCTTC
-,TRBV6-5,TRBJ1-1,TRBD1,CASLTGGLTEAFF,TGTGCCAGTTTGACAGGGGGCCTCACTGAAGCTTTCTTT
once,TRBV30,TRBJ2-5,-,CAWSVGGATETQYF,TGTGCCTGGAGTGTAGGGGGGGCCACAGAGACCCAGTACTTC
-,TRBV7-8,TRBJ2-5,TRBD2,CASSRTSGPQETQYF,TGTGCCAGCAGTAGGACTAGCGGGCCACAAGAGACCCAGTACTTC
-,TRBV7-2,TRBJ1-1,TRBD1,CASSLVGQGGTEAFF,TGTGCCAGCAGCTTAGTTGGGCAGGGGGGCACTGAAGCTTTCTTT
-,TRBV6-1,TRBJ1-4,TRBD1,CASRGDRTNEKLFF,TGTGCCAGCAGGGGGGACAGAACTAATGAAAAACTGTTTTTT
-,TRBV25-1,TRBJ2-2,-,CASSAQGTANTGELFF,TGTGCCAGCAGCGCCCAGGGAACAGCCAACACCGGGGAGCTGTTTTTT
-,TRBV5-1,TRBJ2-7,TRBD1,CASSPQDRGYEQYF,TGCGCCAGCAGCCCCCAGGACAGGGGCTACGAGCAGTACTTC
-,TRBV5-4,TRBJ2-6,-,CASSRLGSGANGLTF,TGTGCCAGCAGCCGCTTGGGTTCTGGGGCCAACGGCCTGACTTTC
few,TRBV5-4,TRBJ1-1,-,CASSLKSRNTEAFF,TGTGCCAGCAGCTTGAAGTCCAGGAACACTGAAGCTTTCTTT
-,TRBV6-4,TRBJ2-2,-,CASSDDSLTGELFF,TGTGCCAGCAGTGACGACAGTCTAACCGGGGAGCTGTTTTTT
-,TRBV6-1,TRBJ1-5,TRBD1,CASSGDRGNQPQHF,TGTGCCAGCAGTGGGGACAGGGGCAATCAGCCCCAGCATTTT
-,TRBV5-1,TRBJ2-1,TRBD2,CASSLASGGPHEQFF,TGCGCCAGCAGCTTGGCGAGCGGGGGGCCCCATGAGCAGTTCTTC
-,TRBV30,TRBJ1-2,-,CAWMDGLSNYGYTF,TGTGCCTGGATGGACGGACTTTCTAACTATGGCTACACCTTC
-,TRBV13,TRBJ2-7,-,CASSFRGFHEQYF,TGTGCCAGCAGCTTCAGAGGGTTCCACGAGCAGTACTTC
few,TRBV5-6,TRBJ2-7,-,CASSLTARGVSYEQYF,TGTGCCAGCAGCTTGACGGCCAGGGGAGTTTCCTACGAGCAGTACTTC
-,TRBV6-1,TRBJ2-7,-,CASSEALASEAYEQYF,TGTGCCAGCAGTGAAGCCTTAGCTAGCGAGGCCTACGAGCAGTACTTC
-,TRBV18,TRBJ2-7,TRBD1,CASSKPGQGTYEQYF,TGTGCCAGCTCAAAACCGGGACAGGGGACCTACGAGCAGTACTTC
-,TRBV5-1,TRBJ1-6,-,CASSFEGHSYNSPLHF,TGCGCCAGCAGCTTTGAGGGTCACTCCTATAATTCACCCCTCCACTTT
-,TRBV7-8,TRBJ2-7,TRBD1,CASSLHPGQGAIEQYF,TGTGCCAGCAGCCTCCATCCGGGACAGGGGGCAATCGAGCAGTACTTC
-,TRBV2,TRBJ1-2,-,CASREYSYGYTF,TGTGCCAGCAGGGAGTACTCGTATGGCTACACCTTC
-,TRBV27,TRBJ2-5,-,CASSTGRGETQYF,TGTGCCAGCAGTACAGGGAGGGGGGAGACCCAGTACTTC
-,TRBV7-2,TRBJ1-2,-,CASSFAGAPGGYTF,TGTGCCAGCAGCTTCGCAGGGGCGCCGGGAGGCTACACCTTC
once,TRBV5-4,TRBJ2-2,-,CASSLWGGRTGELFF,TGTGCCAGCAGCTTGTGGGGAGGACGGACCGGGGAGCTGTTTTTT
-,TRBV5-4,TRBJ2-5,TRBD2,CASSPLAGVPQETQYF,TGTGCCAGCAGCCCACTAGCGGGGGTCCCTCAAGAGACCCAGTACTTC
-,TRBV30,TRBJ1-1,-,CAWSPTRDTEAFF,TGTGCCTGGAGTCCCACACGGGATACTGAAGCTTTCTTT
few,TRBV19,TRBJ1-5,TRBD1,CASSPGTGDNQPQHF,TGTGCCAGTAGTCCGGGGACAGGGGACAATCAGCCCCAGCATTTT
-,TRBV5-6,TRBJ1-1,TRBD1,CASSLNRGTLNTEAFF,TGTGCCAGCAGCTTGAACAGGGGAACCTTGAACACTGAAGCTTTCTTT
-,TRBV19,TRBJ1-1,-,CASSIGRGFMRNTEAFF,TGTGCCAGTAGTATTGGGAGGGGTTTTATGCGGAACACTGAAGCTTTCTTT
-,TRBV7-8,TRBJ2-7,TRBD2,CASSPPQAGESGEQYF,TGTGCCAGCAGCCCCCCCCAAGCGGGAGAATCGGGCGAGCAGTACTTC
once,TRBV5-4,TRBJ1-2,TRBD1,CASSLGPTLDRGSPGYTF,TGTGCCAGCAGCTTGGGCCCCACCTTGGACAGGGGGAGCCCCGGCTACACCTTC